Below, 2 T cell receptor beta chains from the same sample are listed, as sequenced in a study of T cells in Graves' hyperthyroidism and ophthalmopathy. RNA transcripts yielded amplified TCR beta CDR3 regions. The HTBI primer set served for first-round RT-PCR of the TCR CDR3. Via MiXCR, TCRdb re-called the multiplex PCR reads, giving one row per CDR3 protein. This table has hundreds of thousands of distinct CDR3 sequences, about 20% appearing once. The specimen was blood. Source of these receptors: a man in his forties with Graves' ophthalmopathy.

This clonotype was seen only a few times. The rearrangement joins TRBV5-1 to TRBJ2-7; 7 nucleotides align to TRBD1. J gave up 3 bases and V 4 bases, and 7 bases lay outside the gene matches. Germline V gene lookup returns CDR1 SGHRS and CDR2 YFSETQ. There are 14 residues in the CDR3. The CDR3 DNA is TGCGCCAGCAGCACGGGACAGATAGACTACGAGCAGTACTTC. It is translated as CASSTGQIDYEQYF.

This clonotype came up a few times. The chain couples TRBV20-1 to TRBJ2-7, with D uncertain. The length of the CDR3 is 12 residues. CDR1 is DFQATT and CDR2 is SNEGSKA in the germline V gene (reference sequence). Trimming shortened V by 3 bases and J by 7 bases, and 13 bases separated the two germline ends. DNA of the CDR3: TGCAGTGCTAGCGGAGACCGTAGAGAGCAGTACTTC. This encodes CSASGDRREQYF.